Listed here are 20 T cell receptor beta chains from one sample, sequenced in a study of shared clonotypes between healthy human individuals. Sequenced by immunoSEQ multiplex PCR; TCRdb stores in-frame clones only, minus some. The table includes roughly 660,000 clones, roughly 88% detected once. Sequencing input: memory CD8+ T cells from PBMCs. The sample's subset: CD45RO+ cells pooled with CCR7-negative TemRA cells. These receptor sequences come from a man between 18 and 35 years old in good health. Some clones in this sample may be carry-over from other donors' samples.

The chain couples TRBV5-6 to TRBJ2-2, with TRBD2 matching 7 bases. The CDR3 sequence is 17 residues long. Germline values: CDR1 SGHDT, CDR2 YYEEEE. V lost 4 bases to trimming and J lost 3 bases; unmatched junction nucleotides: 12. In DNA, the CDR3 is TGTGCCAGCAGCCTTGCCCAGGATAGCGGGTACACCGGGGAGCTGTTTTTT. It translates to CASSLAQDSGYTGELFF.

The gene calls are TRBV4-1 and TRBJ2-2; D perhaps matches TRBD1 (6 bases). The CDR3 is 17 residues long. V lost 0 bases to trimming and J lost 4 bases, with 15 bases between them. CDR1 and CDR2 (germline): MGHRA, YSYEKL. The DNA for the CDR3 is TGCGCCAGCAGCCAAGACAGGAGGACAGAGATCACCGGGGAGCTGTTTTTT. Encoded protein: CASSQDRRTEITGELFF.

The chain links TRBV27 to TRBJ2-1; 15 bases map to TRBD2. The trim removed 5 bases at V and 7 bases at J, leaving 3 bases unmatched. Germline loops: CDR1 MNHEY, CDR2 SMNVEV (reference sequence). The CDR3 loop spans 15 amino acids. This chain's CDR3 is CASSAGTSGRNEQFF. In nucleotides, the CDR3 is TGTGCCAGCAGTGCCGGGACTAGCGGGAGGAATGAGCAGTTCTTC.

A few counts support this clone. The gene calls are TRBV4-2 and TRBJ2-7; no definite D call. The CDR3 loop spans 15 amino acids. CDR1 and CDR2 from the germline V gene are LGHNA and YNFKEQ. The V and J ends lost 4 bases and 1 base respectively, with 14 bases between them. In DNA form, the CDR3 reads TGTGCCAGCAGCCCTCAACTCTCAGGATCCTACGAGCAGTACTTC. Protein sequence: CASSPQLSGSYEQYF.

The CDR3 nucleotides read TGTGCCAGCAGCCTCAGACTAGCGGGAGGATCGGGGAATGAGCAGTTCTTC. Translated, it gives CASSLRLAGGSGNEQFF. The rearrangement links TRBV13 to TRBJ2-1, with 13 bases that match TRBD2. Germline V gives CDR1 PRHDT, CDR2 FYEKMQ (reference sequence). J gave up 7 bases and V 5 bases, and 11 bases lay outside the gene matches. The CDR3 runs to 17 residues.

The chain recombines TRBV27 with TRBJ2-1; TRBD2 aligns across 14 bases. The germline CDR1 and CDR2 sequences are MNHEY and SMNVEV (reference sequence). This CDR3 spans 18 amino acids. V shed 5 bases, J shed 2 bases, and the junction held 8 bases outside the gene matches. The CDR3 sequence: CASSPGTSGSIAYNEQFF. The CDR3 nucleotides read TGTGCCAGCAGTCCGGGGACTAGCGGGAGCATCGCCTACAATGAGCAGTTCTTC.

The chain links TRBV9 to TRBJ1-1, with D uncertain. Trimming pared 0 bases from V and 4 bases from J, leaving 10 bases between. Germline CDR1 is SGDLS and CDR2 is YYNGEE. The CDR3 is 14 residues long. Written as DNA, the CDR3 is TGTGCCAGCAGCGTAGTCCCGGGGTCCACTGAAGCTTTCTTT. Translated, it gives CASSVVPGSTEAFF.

The sample holds one count of this clone. V and J are TRBV13 and TRBJ2-3; 9 bases line up with TRBD2. After removal of 5 bases from V and 3 bases from J, the junction contained 6 bases not matched to a gene. Germline CDR1 PRHDT, CDR2 FYEKMQ (reference sequence). The CDR3 extends over 15 amino acids. CDR3: CASSEKREATDTQYF. The DNA of the CDR3 is TGTGCCAGCAGCGAAAAGCGGGAGGCGACAGATACGCAGTATTTT.

In the case of this clone: At one end, the junction sequence differs from germline, possibly due to a read error. J is TRBJ2-1 and V is TRBV28; 8 bases map to TRBD2. Germline CDR1 MDHEN, CDR2 SYDVKM. There are 12 residues in the CDR3. This chain's CDR3 is CASPSTGQRELF. The CDR3 coding sequence is TGTGCCAGCCCTTCCACGGGCCAGCGGGAGCTCTTC.

This sequence joins TRBV28 and TRBJ2-1, with 8 bases matching TRBD1. The CDR3 is 15 residues long. Looked up from germline, CDR1 is MDHEN and CDR2 is SYDVKM. The V segment lost 7 bases and the J segment 2 bases; nucleotides outside the gene matches: 7. CDR3 in amino acids: CASTRQGQPYNEQFF. The DNA of the CDR3 is TGTGCCAGCACACGACAGGGGCAACCCTACAATGAGCAGTTCTTC.

The V gene is TRBV11-2, the J gene TRBJ1-3; no definite D call. Trimming stripped 0 bases from V and 3 bases from J, with 3 bases between. The CDR3 has 13 residues. The germline V gene has CDR1 SGHAT and CDR2 FQNNGV. The CDR3 protein is CASSLEGGNTIYF. The DNA of the CDR3 is TGTGCCAGCAGCTTAGAGGGTGGAAACACCATATATTTT.

This chain uses TRBV19 with TRBJ1-5; the D gene is possibly TRBD1 (5 bases). The CDR3 extends over 15 amino acids. The V and J ends lost 7 bases and 1 base respectively, with 14 bases between them. Germline CDR1 is LNHDA and CDR2 is SQIVND (reference sequence). The CDR3 bases are TGTGCCAGTAAGTGGGGGGTGGGAAGCAATCAGCCCCAGCATTTT. It encodes CASKWGVGSNQPQHF.

V is TRBV5-1 and J is TRBJ2-7, with 8 positions matching TRBD2. J gave up 1 base and V 4 bases, and 4 bases lay outside the gene matches. Germline CDR1 is SGHRS and CDR2 is YFSETQ. The CDR3 is 14 amino acids. The CDR3 reads CASSPGLASYEQYF. CDR3 in DNA: TGCGCCAGCAGCCCCGGACTAGCTTCCTACGAGCAGTACTTC.

Comments on this clone: This same CDR3 is encoded by further DNA sequences in the sample. The V gene is TRBV7-9, the J gene TRBJ2-7; TRBD1 or TRBD2 may be the D gene (5 bases each). CDR1 and CDR2 (germline): SEHNR, FQNEAQ (reference sequence). CDR3 length equals 13 residues. V lost 3 bases to trimming and J lost 4 bases, with 10 bases between them. Written as DNA, the CDR3 is TGTGCCAGCAGCTTGGGACCGGATTACGAGCAGTACTTC. This gives the protein CASSLGPDYEQYF.

This chain uses TRBV7-8 with TRBJ1-5; perhaps TRBD1 as D (5 bases). Trimming removed 1 base at V and 8 bases at J, with 15 bases between. CDR1 and CDR2 from the germline V gene are SGHVS and FQNEAQ. The CDR3 length is 15 residues. CDR3 protein: CASSLVGASGEPQHF. CDR3 bases: TGTGCCAGCAGCTTAGTCGGGGCGTCAGGAGAGCCCCAGCATTTT. The variable domain in full, with the rest retrieved from reference TRBV7-8 and TRBJ1-5, is GAGVSQSPRYKVAKRGQDVALRCDPISGHVSLFWYQQALGQGPEFLTYFQNEAQLDKSGLPSDRFFAERPEGSVSTLKIQRTQQEDSAVYLCASSLVGASGEPQHFGDGTRLSIL.

The chain combines TRBV25-1 with TRBJ2-5; unclear D gene. The CDR3 length is 12 residues. The germline V gene has CDR1 MGHDK and CDR2 SYGVNS. V lost 6 bases and J lost 5, with 10 bases in between. The CDR3 spells CASSNPRETQYF. CDR3 DNA sequence: TGTGCCAGCAGCAACCCGAGGGAGACCCAGTACTTC. Full variable domain (outside the CDR3, taken from reference TRBV25-1 and TRBJ2-5): EADIYQTPRYLVIGTGKKITLECSQTMGHDKMYWYQQDPGMELHLIHYSYGVNSTEKGDLSSESTVSRIRTEHFPLTLESARPSHTSQYLCASSNPRETQYFGPGTRLLVL.

The genes are TRBV28 and TRBJ2-1; 11 positions agree with TRBD2. The germline gives CDR1 MDHEN, CDR2 SYDVKM. V gave up 3 bases and J gave up 8 bases; unmatched junction bases: 3. CDR3 length: 14 residues. This CDR3 is CASSLVSGRDEQFF. CDR3 nucleotide sequence: TGTGCCAGCAGTTTGGTTAGCGGGAGGGATGAGCAGTTCTTC.

In its sample, this clone was seen once. The chain couples TRBV5-1 to TRBJ2-5; D not resolved. V lost 1 base, J lost 2 bases, and 6 bases lay in between. CDR3 length equals 13 residues. The V gene's germline CDR1 is SGHRS and CDR2 YFSETQ. CDR3 sequence: CASSLLSQETQYF. In DNA, the CDR3 is TGCGCCAGCAGCTTGTTATCTCAAGAGACCCAGTACTTC.

This clone was seen a single time. The chain has TRBV28 and TRBJ1-6, with no clear D. V dropped 3 bases and J dropped 14 bases, with 17 bases sitting between them. Germline values: CDR1 MDHEN, CDR2 SYDVKM. This CDR3 contains 14 residues. The CDR3 DNA follows: TGTGCCAGCAGTTTGCGTCGTGGGAGCGGGTCCCTCCACTTT. Protein product: CASSLRRGSGSLHF.

The rearrangement uses TRBV9 and TRBJ2-3; D gene ambiguous. The length of the CDR3 is 17 residues. Germline-derived CDR1 and CDR2 are SGDLS and YYNGEE. The V end lost 0 bases, the J end lost 3 bases, and 17 bases lay between the germline ends. The CDR3 DNA sequence: TGTGCCAGCAGCGTAGAGGCTTTGGAGTGGGGTACAGATACGCAGTATTTT. Translated, it gives CASSVEALEWGTDTQYF.